This TCR beta chain originates from a study of T-cell memory formation after mild COVID-19. This clonotype was seen repeatedly, ten times or more. The CDR3 runs 12 residues. Germline V gives CDR1 LNHDA, CDR2 SQIVND (reference sequence). Between the trimmed V and J ends, which lost 6 bases and 0 bases, there was a span of 6 bases. MiXCR was run by TCRdb on the 5' RACE reads, yielding one entry per CDR3 protein. The data hold approximately 340,000 distinct CDR3 sequences, with more than 15% observed a single time. The sequenced material came from PBMCs or a T cell subset sorted from them (not recorded which). This receptor was obtained from a man younger than 35 who had mild COVID-19 (a few samples of this study predate the infection). Cell type and time point are not known. The chain employs TRBV19 and TRBJ2-7; no definite D call. The CDR3 region is CASRDGSYEQYF. The CDR3, as DNA: TGTGCCAGTAGGGACGGCTCCTACGAGCAGTACTTC.